This T cell receptor (beta chain) was captured by sequencing in a study of blood T cell repertoires in COVID-19. Study summary: COVID-19 samples collected from the United States, Italy and Spain covered acute and convalescent phases. T cells, B-cell-depleted T cells, or PBMCs supplied cDNA or gDNA.

Trimming removed 5 bases from V and 8 bases from J; junction bases left unmatched: 21. The germline CDR1 and CDR2 sequences are SEHNR and FQNEAQ (reference sequence). The CDR3 has 18 amino acids. Original data processing: Counts of nucleated cells, estimated from reference gene primer amplification, were obtained. The table came from immunoSEQ multiplex PCR; TCRdb's copy has only in-frame clones and leaves some out. V and J calls and clone size follow that table, whereas D and trimming were derived from the DNA. In the table there are approximately 260,000 clones, 70% to 90% of which are singletons. This chain connects TRBV7-9 to TRBJ1-1; 9 bases agree with TRBD1. The receptor was derived from a man between 60 and 75 years old who had recovered from COVID-19. Sequenced material: peripheral blood. The CDR3 loop reads CASSPPVDRGMRAVEAFF. CDR3 DNA: TGTGCCAGCAGCCCTCCAGTGGACAGGGGTATGAGGGCTGTAGAAGCTTTCTTT.